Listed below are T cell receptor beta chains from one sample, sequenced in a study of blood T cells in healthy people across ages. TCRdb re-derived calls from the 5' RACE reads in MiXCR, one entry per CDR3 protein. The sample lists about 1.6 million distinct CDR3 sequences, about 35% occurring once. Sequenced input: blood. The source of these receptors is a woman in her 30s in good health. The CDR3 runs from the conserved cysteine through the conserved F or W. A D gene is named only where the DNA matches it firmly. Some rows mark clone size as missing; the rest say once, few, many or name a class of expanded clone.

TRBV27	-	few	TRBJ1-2	TGTGCCAGCAGTTTATATTGGGGGTCCTATGGCTACACCTTC	CASSLYWGSYGYTF
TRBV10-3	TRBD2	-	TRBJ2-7	TGTGCCATCAGGACTAGCGCAAAGACTGAGCAGTACTTC	CAIRTSAKTEQYF
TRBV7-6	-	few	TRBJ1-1	TGTGCCAGCAGCTTAGCGTCGGGGTGGACTGAAGCTTTCTTT	CASSLASGWTEAFF
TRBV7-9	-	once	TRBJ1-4	TGTGCCAGCAGCTCTCGGGCAGATTCCTCAACTAATGAAAAACTGTTTTTT	CASSSRADSSTNEKLFF
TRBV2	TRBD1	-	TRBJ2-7	TGTGCCAGCACCCTGGGACAGGGGTTGGACGAGCAGTACTTC	CASTLGQGLDEQYF
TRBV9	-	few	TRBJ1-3	TGTGCCAGCAGCACCCAGGACAGCTCTGGAAACACCATATATTTT	CASSTQDSSGNTIYF
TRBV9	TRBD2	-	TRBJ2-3	TGTGCCAGCAGCGTAGTAGCGGGGGGCACCACAGATACGCAGTATTTT	CASSVVAGGTTDTQYF
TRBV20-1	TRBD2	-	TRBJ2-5	TGCAGTGCTAGAGGGGGGGGGAGAACAAGTTCAGAGACCCAGTACTTC	CSARGGGRTSSETQYF
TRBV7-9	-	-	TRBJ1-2	TGTGCCAGCAGCCCGTCGAGATGGACTCCCCTACAGAGTGGCTACACCTTC	CASSPSRWTPLQSGYTF
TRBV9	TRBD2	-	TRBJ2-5	TGTGCCAGCAGCGTAGGAGGTAGCGGGGGTCGGCTCGGAGAGACCCAGTACTTC	CASSVGGSGGRLGETQYF
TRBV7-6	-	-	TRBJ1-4	TGTGCCAGCAGCTTAGAGTCAGGCGACAATGAAAAACTGTTTTTT	CASSLESGDNEKLFF
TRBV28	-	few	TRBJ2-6	TGTGCCAGCAGTCTTCTAGTCTCTGGGGCCAACGTCCTGACTTTC	CASSLLVSGANVLTF
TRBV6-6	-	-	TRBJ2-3	TGTGCCAGCAGTTACCCGAATGGAGGGGCCGCAGATACGCAGTATTTT	CASSYPNGGAADTQYF
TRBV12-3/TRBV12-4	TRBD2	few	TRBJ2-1	TGTGCCAGCAGTTTAGGAGGCGGGAGGGGATACAATGGGCAGTTCTTC	CASSLGGGRGYNGQFF
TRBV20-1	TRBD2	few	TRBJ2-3	TGCAGTGCTACACAACTCGAAGCGGGGGGCACAGATACGCAGTATTTT	CSATQLEAGGTDTQYF
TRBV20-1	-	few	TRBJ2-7	TGCAGTGCTAGAGTAGGAGCCAGCCGACCCTACGAGCAGTACTTC	CSARVGASRPYEQYF
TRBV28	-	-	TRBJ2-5	TGTGCCAGCAGTTTTCCCCTTCAAGAGACCCAGTACTTC	CASSFPLQETQYF
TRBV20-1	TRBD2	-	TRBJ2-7	TGCAGTGCTAGAAAGGCGGGAGTCTCATCCTACGAGCAGTACTTC	CSARKAGVSSYEQYF
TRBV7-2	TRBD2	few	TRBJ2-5	TGTGCCAGCAGCCCGGCCCCCCGCGGGGGGAATGAGCAGTACTTC	CASSPAPRGGNEQYF
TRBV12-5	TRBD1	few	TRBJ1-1	TGTGCTAGTGGTTTGGCCTTACAGGGACAGGCTTTCTTT	CASGLALQGQAFF
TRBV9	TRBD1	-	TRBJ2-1	TGTGCCAGCAGCTCCCGGACAGGGACCTACAATGAGCGGTTCTTC	CASSSRTGTYNERFF
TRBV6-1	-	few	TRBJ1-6	TGTGCCAGCAGATGGGAGGGGGGCTCCTATAATTCACCCCTCCACTTT	CASRWEGGSYNSPLHF
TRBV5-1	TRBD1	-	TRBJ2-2	TGCGCCAGCAGCTTCCCAGGGGGCGCGGAAACCGGGGAGCTGTTTTTT	CASSFPGGAETGELFF
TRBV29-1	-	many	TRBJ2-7	TGCAGCGTCCACAGGGGACTCTACGAGCAGTACTTC	CSVHRGLYEQYF
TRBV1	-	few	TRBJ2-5	TGCACCAGCAGCCCAAAAGAAAAATCGGAGCGGGAGACCCAGTACTTC	CTSSPKEKSERETQYF
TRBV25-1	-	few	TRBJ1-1	TGTGCCAGCTCTACGGCTCGCGACACTGAAGCTTTCTTT	CASSTARDTEAFF
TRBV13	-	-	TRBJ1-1	TGTGCCAGCAGCTTATTGGCAGGACCCTCTGAAGCTTTCTTT	CASSLLAGPSEAFF
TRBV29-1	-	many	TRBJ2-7	TGCAGCGTTGAAGTGGCGCACTTAGCCTACGAGCAGTACTTC	CSVEVAHLAYEQYF
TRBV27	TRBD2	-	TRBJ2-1	TGTGCCAGCAGTGGCCAAGCGGGAGGTCGGAATGAGCAGTTCTTC	CASSGQAGGRNEQFF
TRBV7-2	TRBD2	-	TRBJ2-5	TGTGCCAGCAGTCTGGCTAGCGGGAAGCAAGAGACCCAGTACTTC	CASSLASGKQETQYF
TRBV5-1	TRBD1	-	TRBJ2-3	TGCGCCAGCAGCTTGAAGACAGGGGGCCTCGGGGATACGCAGTATTTT	CASSLKTGGLGDTQYF
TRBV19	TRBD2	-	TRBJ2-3	TGTGCCAGTAGTATTAGCGGGGGGCGAGGAGATACGCAGTATTTT	CASSISGGRGDTQYF
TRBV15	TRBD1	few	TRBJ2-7	TGTGCCACCAGCAGAGGACAGGGGGACTACGAGCAGTACTTC	CATSRGQGDYEQYF
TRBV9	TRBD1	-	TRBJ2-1	TGTGCCAGCAGCCCCCGACAGGGAACGGGTTACAATGAGCAGTTCTTC	CASSPRQGTGYNEQFF
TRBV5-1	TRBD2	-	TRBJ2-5	TGCGCCAGCAGCTTGGTTGGGACTAGCGGGATGGGTGAGACCCAGTACTTC	CASSLVGTSGMGETQYF
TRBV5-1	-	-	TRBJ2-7	TGCGTCAGCAGCCGAACCGGGACGCCCGGCGAGCAGTACTTC	CVSSRTGTPGEQYF
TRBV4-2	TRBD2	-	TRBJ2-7	TGTGCCAGCAGCCAAGCTAGCGGGAGGGCCGGTTACAATGAGCAGTACTTC	CASSQASGRAGYNEQYF
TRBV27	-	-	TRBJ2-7	TGTGCCAGCAGTTTATCCGGGGGGCCCCCTTTCTCCTACGAGCAGTACTTC	CASSLSGGPPFSYEQYF
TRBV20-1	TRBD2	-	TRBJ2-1	TGCAGTGCTAGTCAAACTAGCGGGGGTGGGGATGAGCAGTTCTTC	CSASQTSGGGDEQFF
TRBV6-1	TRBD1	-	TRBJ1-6	TGTGCCAGCAGAGCTCGGACAGGGAGCTCCTATAATTCACCCCTCCACTTT	CASRARTGSSYNSPLHF
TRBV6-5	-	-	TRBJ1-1	TGTGCCAGCAGTTACTCGACCAGGGTTGAAGCTTTCTTT	CASSYSTRVEAFF
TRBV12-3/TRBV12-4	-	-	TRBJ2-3	TGTGCCAGCAGTCCCCGAGGGACACAAGGCACAGATACGCAGTATTTT	CASSPRGTQGTDTQYF
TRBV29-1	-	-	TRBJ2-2	TGCAGCGTAACAGGGTGGATGGCCGGGGAGCTGTTTTTT	CSVTGWMAGELFF
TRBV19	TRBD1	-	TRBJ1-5	TGTGCCAGTAGGGACCAGGGGGCGAGTCAGCCCCAGCATTTT	CASRDQGASQPQHF
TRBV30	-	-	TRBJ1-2	TGTGCCTGGAGTACCTGGACAAGGAACTATGGCTACACCTTC	CAWSTWTRNYGYTF
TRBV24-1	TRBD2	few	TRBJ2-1	TGTGCCACCAGTGAATACCCAAAATCGGGGGGAGGCGAGCAGTTCTTC	CATSEYPKSGGGEQFF
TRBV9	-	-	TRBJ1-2	TGTGCCAGCAGCGTAGAGGGGGGTGGCTACACCTTC	CASSVEGGGYTF
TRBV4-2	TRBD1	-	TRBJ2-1	TGTGCCAGCAGCCAAGTTGGGGTGGATCGACAGGGCTCCTACAATGAGCAGTTCTTC	CASSQVGVDRQGSYNEQFF
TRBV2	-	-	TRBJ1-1	TGTGCCAGCGGTGAAAAGACTGAAGCTTTCTTT	CASGEKTEAFF
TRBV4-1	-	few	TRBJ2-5	TGCGCCAGCAGCCAGTGGACCGGGCCCAAGATGACCCGGTACTTC	CASSQWTGPKMTRYF
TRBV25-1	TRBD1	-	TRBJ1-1	TGTGCCAGCAGTGCTTCGACAGGGGGTTTCATGAACACTGAAGCTTTCTTT	CASSASTGGFMNTEAFF
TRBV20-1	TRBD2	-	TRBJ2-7	TGCAGTGCGCGGACTAGCGGGGCGAAAGGGGGTGAGCAGTACTTC	CSARTSGAKGGEQYF